Presented here are 19 T cell receptor beta chains from one specimen sequenced in a study of T-cell reconstitution after alpha-beta-depleted transplantation in children. This sample's TCRbeta library carried unique molecular identifier barcodes. TCRdb re-derived calls from the PCR reads in MiXCR, one entry per CDR3 protein. The sample records 200,000 to 300,000 distinct CDR3 sequences, roughly 23% being singletons. The source was PBMCs, collected before TCRalphabeta/CD19-depleted stem cell transplant. The origin of the receptors is a girl aged 2-10 years with Fanconi anemia, due to receive a stem cell transplant.

Worth noting for this clonotype: The CDR3 end shows no conserved phenylalanine or tryptophan, and so a read error is likely. This chain uses TRBV12-3 or TRBV12-4 with TRBJ2-3; D gene uncertain. The CDR3 loop spans 14 amino acids. V was trimmed by 3 bases and J by 6 bases, leaving 13 bases between them. The DNA for the CDR3 is TGTGCCAGCAGTTTCCGGCCAGACCCCGATACGCAGTATTTA. Translating it yields CASSFRPDPDTQYL.

This clonotype has more than one count but fewer than ten. V and J are TRBV5-6 and TRBJ2-3; D uncertain. V shed 0 bases and J shed 3 bases, with 14 bases lying between them. Germline V gene lookup returns CDR1 SGHDT and CDR2 YYEEEE. The CDR3 covers 16 residues. The CDR3 sequence is CASSLGPLRSTDTQYF. In DNA form, the CDR3 reads TGTGCCAGCAGCTTGGGGCCTTTAAGGAGTACAGATACGCAGTATTTT.

This clonotype has a handful of counts. The rearrangement joins TRBV11-3 to TRBJ2-1, with TRBD2 as a possible D gene (5 bases). Trimming pared 2 bases from V and 4 bases from J, leaving 21 bases between. This CDR3 spans 18 amino acids. Germline CDR1 SGHNT, CDR2 YENEEA. CDR3 protein: CASSLMLSGLRAYNEQFF. DNA of the CDR3: TGTGCCAGCAGCTTAATGCTCAGTGGACTCCGAGCATACAATGAGCAGTTCTTC.

J is TRBJ2-1 and V is TRBV3-1; no definite D call. Deletions cut 1 base from V and 9 bases from J, with 10 bases between. CDR1 is LGHDT and CDR2 is YNNKEL in the germline V gene (reference sequence). This CDR3 comprises 13 residues. CDR3 bases: TGTGCCAGCAGCCAAGTCGAATGGGGTGAGCAGTTCTTC. This translates into CASSQVEWGEQFF.

This clonotype showed up many times. This chain links TRBV7-3 with TRBJ2-3, with 11 bases identical to TRBD2. Germline V gives CDR1 SGHTA, CDR2 FQGTGA. Trimming took 5 bases from V and 6 from J; bases not matched to a gene: 4. The length of the CDR3 is 14 residues. CDR3 protein: CASSPTSGEDTQYF. The CDR3 nucleotides are TGTGCCAGCAGCCCGACTAGCGGGGAGGATACGCAGTATTTT.

This clonotype was observed a few times. The chain combines TRBV29-1 with TRBJ1-1; TRBD1 matches at 7 bases. V dropped 6 bases and J dropped 4; count of bases not matched to a gene: 8. Germline V gene lookup returns CDR1 SQVTM and CDR2 ANQGSEA. This CDR3 spans 13 amino acids. The CDR3: CSVHRGVGTEAFF. In nucleotides, the CDR3 is TGCAGCGTCCACAGGGGAGTAGGCACTGAAGCTTTCTTT.

The V and J genes are TRBV4-2 and TRBJ2-7, with TRBD1 matching over 7 bases. This CDR3 has 15 amino acids. In germline, CDR1 is LGHNA, CDR2 YNFKEQ. The V segment lost 3 bases and the J segment 0 bases; nucleotides outside the gene matches: 5. CDR3 sequence: CASSHVDRSSYEQYF. CDR3 nucleotide sequence: TGTGCCAGCAGCCACGTGGACAGGAGCTCCTACGAGCAGTACTTC.

This clonotype turned up a few times. The chain carries TRBV29-1 and TRBJ1-1, with 7 bases matching TRBD1. CDR1 SQVTM and CDR2 ANQGSEA come from the germline V gene. The CDR3 length is 14 residues. After removal of 6 bases from V and 3 bases from J, the junction contained 10 bases not matched to a gene. CDR3 in amino acids: CSVTQGHGDTEAFF. The DNA of the CDR3 is TGCAGCGTGACACAGGGGCACGGCGACACTGAAGCTTTCTTT.

In this sample, this clonotype turned up a few times. The rearrangement joins TRBV29-1 to TRBJ2-5, with 10 bases identical to TRBD1. CDR3 length: 15 residues. The germline V gene encodes CDR1 SQVTM and CDR2 ANQGSEA. V shed 4 bases and J 2 bases; nucleotides not matched to a gene: 7. The CDR3 coding sequence is TGCAGCGTTGCACCGGGACAGGGGTGGCAAGAGACCCAGTACTTC. It specifies CSVAPGQGWQETQYF.

This clonotype was detected many times. This sequence joins TRBV5-5 and TRBJ2-3, with a tentative D call TRBD2 (6 bases). V lost 6 bases, J lost 5 bases, and 16 bases lay in between. CDR1 SGHKS and CDR2 YYEKEE come from the germline V gene (reference sequence). CDR3 size: 14 residues. In DNA form, the CDR3 reads TGTGCCAGCACCAGTTTCGGGACTCTAGATACGCAGTATTTT. Residues: CASTSFGTLDTQYF.

The chain couples TRBV25-1 to TRBJ1-1; D uncertain. CDR1 is MGHDK and CDR2 is SYGVNS in the germline V gene. The CDR3 contains 14 residues. Trimming took 0 bases from V and 11 from J, leaving 16 bases between them. The DNA for the CDR3 is TGTGCCAGCAGTGAATATTCCTTGGGAAATGGTGCTTTCTTT. Residues: CASSEYSLGNGAFF.

This clonotype was seen many times. This chain connects TRBV10-3 to TRBJ2-6; D uncertain. The V gene's germline CDR1 is ENHRY and CDR2 SYGVKD. V lost 2 bases, J lost 2 bases, and 4 bases lay in between. The length of the CDR3 is 14 residues. This CDR3 is CAISEPAGANVLTF. Here the CDR3 DNA reads TGTGCCATCAGTGAGCCGGCTGGGGCCAACGTCCTGACTTTC.

This clonotype has ten or more counts. The chain is built from TRBV27 and TRBJ1-2; D ambiguous. This CDR3 contains 14 residues. The germline V gene encodes CDR1 MNHEY and CDR2 SMNVEV (reference sequence). V lost 7 bases to trimming and J lost 6 bases, with 18 bases between them. CDR3 sequence: CASTKNGLSHGYTF. CDR3 sequence (DNA): TGTGCCAGCACAAAAAATGGACTCTCCCATGGCTACACCTTC.

This clonotype was recorded a few times. V is TRBV18 and J is TRBJ1-1, with D unresolved. The V gene lost 1 base and the J gene lost 4 bases, with 10 bases spanning the gap. Germline lookup yields CDR1 KGHSH and CDR2 LQKENI. This CDR3 has 14 residues. CDR3 in DNA: TGTGCCAGCTCACCACAGGGTGGGAGCACTGAAGCTTTCTTT. Translated, it gives CASSPQGGSTEAFF.

This clonotype occurred a few times. The CDR3 DNA follows: TGTGCCAGCAGCCAAGATACGGCAGCATCAGACTATGGCTACACCTTC. It encodes CASSQDTAASDYGYTF. This sequence joins TRBV4-2 and TRBJ1-2; D is ambiguous. The CDR3 length is 16 residues. Trimming left V 0 bases short and J 3 bases short, with 14 bases between. Germline assignment: CDR1 LGHNA and CDR2 YNFKEQ.

This clonotype was counted many times. The DNA of the CDR3 is TGTGCCAGCAGCTTAGGTCAGGGGGGGATCTCCTACAATGAGCAGTTCTTC. Translated: CASSLGQGGISYNEQFF. The chain employs TRBV11-2 and TRBJ2-1; the D call may be TRBD1 or TRBD2 (7 bases each). The germline gives CDR1 SGHAT, CDR2 FQNNGV. This CDR3 spans 17 amino acids. V lost 1 base to trimming and J lost 0 bases, with 13 bases between them. The whole variable domain, filled in from reference TRBV11-2 and TRBJ2-1, reads EAGVAQSPRYKIIEKRQSVAFWCNPISGHATLYWYQQILGQGPKLLIQFQNNGVVDDSQLPKDRFSAERLKGVDSTLKIQPAKLEDSAVYLCASSLGQGGISYNEQFFGPGTRLTVL.

This clonotype was observed many times. This chain uses TRBV7-2 with TRBJ2-7, with D tentatively TRBD1 (6 bases). The CDR3 contains 14 residues. CDR1 is SGHTA, CDR2 FQGNSA, per germline. Deletions cut 5 bases from V and 1 base from J, with 12 bases between. Here the CDR3 reads CASSLRQESYEQYF. For the CDR3, the DNA is TGTGCCAGCAGCCTACGACAGGAGTCCTACGAGCAGTACTTC.

At least ten counts were recorded for this clonotype. The CDR3 region is CASSYIGTWGDEQYF. As DNA, the CDR3 is TGTGCCAGCAGTTATATTGGCACCTGGGGTGACGAGCAGTACTTC. J is TRBJ2-7 and V is TRBV12-3 or TRBV12-4; D not resolved. The length of the CDR3 is 15 residues. V lost 4 bases and J 5 bases, leaving 18 bases between the germline ends.

The table lists this clonotype with a few counts. V gene TRBV28 combines with J gene TRBJ2-7; 8 positions match TRBD2. Trimming took 5 bases from V and 3 from J; bases not matched to a gene: 12. This CDR3 has 16 residues. From germline, CDR1 is MDHEN and CDR2 SYDVKM. CDR3 in DNA: TGTGCCAGCAGTCCATTACCCGGGACTAGTTACTACGAGCAGTACTTC. Protein: CASSPLPGTSYYEQYF.